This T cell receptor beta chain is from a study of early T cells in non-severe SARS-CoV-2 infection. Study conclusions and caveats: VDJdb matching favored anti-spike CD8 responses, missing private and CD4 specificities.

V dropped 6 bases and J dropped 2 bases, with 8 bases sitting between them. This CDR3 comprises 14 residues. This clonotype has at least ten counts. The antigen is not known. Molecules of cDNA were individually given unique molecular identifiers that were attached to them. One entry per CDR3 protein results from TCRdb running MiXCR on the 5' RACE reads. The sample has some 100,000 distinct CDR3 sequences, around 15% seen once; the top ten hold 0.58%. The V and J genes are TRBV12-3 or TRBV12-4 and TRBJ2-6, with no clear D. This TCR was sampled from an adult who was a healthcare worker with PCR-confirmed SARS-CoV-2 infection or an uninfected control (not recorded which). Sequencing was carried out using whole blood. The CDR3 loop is CASSSNTGANVLTF. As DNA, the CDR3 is TGTGCCAGCAGCTCTAACACTGGGGCCAACGTCCTGACTTTC.